This T cell receptor beta chain was sequenced in a study of OX40 agonist ivuxolimab in advanced cancers. Study outcomes and limitations: Expanded peripheral T-cell antigen specificity went undetermined. Within 6 weeks, CD4+ and CD8+ blood T cells expanded clonally at 0.1 to 3.0 mg/kg.

CDR3 size: 12 residues. Germline loops: CDR1 MNHNY, CDR2 SVGAGI (reference sequence). V gave up 5 bases and J gave up 7 bases, with 12 bases separating them. Sequencing used immunoSEQ multiplex PCR; TCRdb keeps in-frame clones, though not all of them. The table shows some 52,000 clones, with 85% to 95% occurring only once. This clone came up once. What it recognizes is unknown. Source: CD4+ or CD8+ T cells sorted from blood, taken in a trial of the OX40 agonist ivuxolimab. The chain joins TRBV6-6 to TRBJ2-7; unclear D gene. The TCR comes from an adult with an advanced solid tumor such as melanoma, head and neck, liver or kidney cancer. The CDR3 DNA sequence: TGTGCCAGCAGTCCCCAAGGATCTGAGCAGTACTTC. It codes for CASSPQGSEQYF.